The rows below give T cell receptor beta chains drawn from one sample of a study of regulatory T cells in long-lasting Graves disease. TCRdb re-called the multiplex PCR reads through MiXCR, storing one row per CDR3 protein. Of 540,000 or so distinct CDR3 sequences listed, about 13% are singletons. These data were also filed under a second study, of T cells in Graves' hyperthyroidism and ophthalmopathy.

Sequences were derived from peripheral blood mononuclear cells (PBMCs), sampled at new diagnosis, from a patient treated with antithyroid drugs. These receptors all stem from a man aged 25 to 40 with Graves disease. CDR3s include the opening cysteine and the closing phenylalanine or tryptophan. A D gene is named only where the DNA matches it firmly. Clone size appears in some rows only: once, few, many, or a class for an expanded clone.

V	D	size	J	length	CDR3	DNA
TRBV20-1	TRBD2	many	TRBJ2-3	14	CSALAGGKTDTQYF	TGCAGTGCTTTAGCGGGAGGGAAGACAGATACGCAGTATTTT
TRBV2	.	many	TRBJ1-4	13	CASSEDADEKLFF	TGTGCCAGCAGTGAAGATGCGGATGAAAAACTGTTTTTT
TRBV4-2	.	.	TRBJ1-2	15	CASSQAVESFWGYTF	TGTGCCAGCAGCCAGGCGGTCGAGTCCTTCTGGGGCTACACCTTC
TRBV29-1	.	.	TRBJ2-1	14	CSVGATGSYNEQFF	TGCAGCGTTGGGGCGACTGGATCCTACAATGAGCAGTTCTTC
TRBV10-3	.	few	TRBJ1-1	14	CAISDPGRNTEAFF	TGTGCCATCAGTGATCCGGGCCGGAACACTGAAGCTTTCTTT
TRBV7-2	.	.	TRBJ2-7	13	CASSLEGFYEQYF	TGTGCCAGCAGCTTGGAAGGGTTCTACGAGCAGTACTTC
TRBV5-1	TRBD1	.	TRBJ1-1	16	CASSLGGQVLNTEAFF	TGCGCCAGCAGCTTGGGGGGACAGGTTTTGAACACTGAAGCTTTCTTT
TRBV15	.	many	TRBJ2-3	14	CATSRDVGGDTQYF	TGTGCCACCAGCAGAGATGTGGGCGGAGATACGCAGTATTTT
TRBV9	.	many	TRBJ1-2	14	CASSVVRGNYGYTF	TGTGCCAGCAGCGTAGTTCGGGGTAACTATGGCTACACCTTC
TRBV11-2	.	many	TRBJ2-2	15	CASSLVGRLGGELFF	TGTGCCAGCAGCTTAGTAGGCAGGTTAGGCGGGGAGCTGTTTTTT
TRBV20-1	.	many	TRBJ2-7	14	CSARFHPGSYEQYF	TGCAGTGCTAGGTTCCATCCCGGGAGCTACGAGCAGTACTTC
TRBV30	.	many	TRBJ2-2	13	CAWRLAASGELFF	TGTGCCTGGAGACTAGCTGCCTCCGGGGAGCTGTTTTTT
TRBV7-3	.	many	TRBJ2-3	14	CASSLDPGMDTQYF	TGTGCCAGCAGCTTAGACCCAGGGATGGATACGCAGTATTTT
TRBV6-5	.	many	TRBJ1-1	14	CASSYSRGRGEAFF	TGTGCCAGCAGTTACTCGAGAGGGCGCGGCGAAGCTTTCTTT
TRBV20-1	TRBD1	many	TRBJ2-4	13	CSARDPRGHIQYF	TGCAGTGCTAGAGACCCCAGGGGGCACATTCAGTACTTC
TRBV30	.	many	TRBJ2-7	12	CAWSGPSNEQYF	TGTGCCTGGAGTGGCCCGAGCAACGAGCAGTACTTC
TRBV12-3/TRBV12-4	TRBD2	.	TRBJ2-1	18	CASSSGTSGRTTYNEQFF	TGTGCCAGCAGCTCCGGGACTAGCGGGAGGACGACCTACAATGAGCAGTTCTTC
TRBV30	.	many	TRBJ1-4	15	CAWSVKGDMDEKLFF	TGTGCCTGGAGTGTCAAAGGGGACATGGATGAAAAACTGTTTTTT
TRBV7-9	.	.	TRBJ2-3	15	CASSSYGQGGYTQYF	TGTGCCAGCAGCTCTTACGGACAGGGAGGGTATACGCAGTATTTT
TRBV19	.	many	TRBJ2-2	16	CASSIEGTENTGELFF	TGTGCCAGTAGTATTGAGGGGACCGAGAACACCGGGGAGCTGTTTTTT
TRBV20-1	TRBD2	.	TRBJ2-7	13	CSAIPGLEDEQYF	TGCAGTGCCATTCCGGGACTAGAGGACGAGCAGTACTTC
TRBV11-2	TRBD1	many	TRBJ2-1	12	CASSHQGDEQFF	TGTGCCAGCAGCCATCAGGGGGATGAGCAGTTCTTC
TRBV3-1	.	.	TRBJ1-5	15	CASRQGVRGNQPQHF	TGTGCCAGCCGCCAAGGGGTCAGGGGCAATCAGCCCCAGCATTTT
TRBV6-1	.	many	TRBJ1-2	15	CAAAIGGLYDYGYTF	TGTGCCGCCGCGATCGGGGGTCTTTATGACTATGGCTACACCTTC
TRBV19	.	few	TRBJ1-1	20	CASSIDQRSDRPTGYTEAFF	TGTGCCAGTAGTATAGATCAAAGGTCCGACAGGCCTACGGGGTACACTGAAGCTTTCTTT
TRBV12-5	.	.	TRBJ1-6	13	CASGLSYNSPLHF	TGTGCTAGTGGCCTCAGCTATAATTCACCCCTCCACTTT
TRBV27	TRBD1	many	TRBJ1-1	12	CASSSGRGEAFF	TGTGCCAGCAGTTCGGGCAGGGGGGAAGCTTTCTTT
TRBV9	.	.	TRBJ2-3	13	CASSVPLGDTQYF	TGTGCCAGCAGCGTACCCTTGGGGGATACGCAGTATTTT
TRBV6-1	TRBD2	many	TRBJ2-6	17	CASKRLAGEAGANVLTF	TGTGCCAGCAAACGACTAGCGGGAGAGGCTGGGGCCAACGTCCTGACTTTC
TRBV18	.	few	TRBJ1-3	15	CASSPPSVSGNTIYF	TGTGCCAGCTCACCACCTTCAGTCTCTGGAAACACCATATATTTT